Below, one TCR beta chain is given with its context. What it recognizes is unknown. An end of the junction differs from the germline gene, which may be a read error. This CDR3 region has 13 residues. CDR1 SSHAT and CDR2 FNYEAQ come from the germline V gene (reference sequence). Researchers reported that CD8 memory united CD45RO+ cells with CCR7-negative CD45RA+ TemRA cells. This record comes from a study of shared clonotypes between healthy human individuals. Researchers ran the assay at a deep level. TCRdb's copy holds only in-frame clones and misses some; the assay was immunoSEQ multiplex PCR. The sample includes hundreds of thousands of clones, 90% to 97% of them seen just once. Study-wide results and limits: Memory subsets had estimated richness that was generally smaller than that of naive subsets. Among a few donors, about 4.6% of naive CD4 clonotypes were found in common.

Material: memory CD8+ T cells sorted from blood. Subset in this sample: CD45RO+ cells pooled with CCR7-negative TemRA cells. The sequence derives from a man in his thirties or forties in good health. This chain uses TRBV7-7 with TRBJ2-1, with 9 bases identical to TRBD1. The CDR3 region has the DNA TGTGCTAGCAGCTTAGGGGGACAGGGTGAGCAGTTCTTC. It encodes CASSLGGQGEQFF.